Below are 28 T cell receptor beta chains sequenced from a single sample in a study of T cell clonality in common variable immunodeficiency (dated by TCRdb to 2015 to 2017). Library preparation employed the immunoSEQ multiplex PCR assay. Sourced from immuneACCESS, this table was stored by TCRdb with only in-frame sequences that have V and J called. A share of the clones is absent; for the studies checked, an unresolved V gene accounts for under half, and the remainder has no known explanation. This sample has about 37,000 clones in the table, none counted a single time. The ten most abundant clones make up under 3% of the sample. The sequenced sample was peripheral blood mononuclear cells. The receptors were sampled from a person aged 18 to 69 in good health.

A few counts support this clone. A far bigger clonotype differs at one base, so this is likely a read error. The DNA ends 3 residues before the CDR3 does, and the rest of the CDR3 is filled in from the germline J gene. The chain recombines TRBV7-9 with TRBJ2-7; D gene ambiguous. CDR3 length: 13 amino acids. Germline V CDR1 and CDR2: SEHNR, FQNEAQ (reference sequence). CDR3 protein: CTSSLASSYEQYF. Partial CDR3 DNA: TGTACCAGCAGCTTAGCCAGTTCCTACGAG.

This clone was recorded many times. The read comes to an end 3 residues before the CDR3 does, leaving the germline J gene to fill in the end. The chain uses TRBV11-2 and TRBJ2-7; D perhaps matches TRBD1 (5 bases). The CDR3 is made up of 15 amino acids. Deletions cut 3 bases from V and 3 bases from J, with 15 bases between. Per the germline V gene, CDR1 is SGHAT and CDR2 is FQNNGV. This CDR3 reads CASSFTTDSRYEQYF. The part of the CDR3 DNA that was read is TGTGCCAGCAGCTTTACAACCGACAGTCGCTACGAG. The full variable domain, rest sourced from reference TRBV11-2 and TRBJ2-7, is EAGVAQSPRYKIIEKRQSVAFWCNPISGHATLYWYQQILGQGPKLLIQFQNNGVVDDSQLPKDRFSAERLKGVDSTLKIQPAKLEDSAVYLCASSFTTDSRYEQYFGPGTRLTVT.

Many counts were recorded for this clone. The read terminates 3 residues ahead of where the CDR3 ends, so the germline J gene completes it. This chain joins TRBV11-3 and TRBJ2-3; D gene uncertain. Germline V gives CDR1 SGHNT, CDR2 YENEEA. V was pared by 3 bases and J by 0 bases, with 4 bases between. This CDR3 has 13 residues. CDR3 in amino acids: CASSLGSTDTQYF. CDR3 DNA (partial): TGTGCCAGCAGCTTGGGCAGCACAGATACG. Variable domain in full (rest from reference TRBV11-3 and TRBJ2-3): EAGVVQSPRYKIIEKKQPVAFWCNPISGHNTLYWYLQNLGQGPELLIRYENEEAVDDSQLPKDRFSAERLKGVDSTLKIQPAELGDSAVYLCASSLGSTDTQYFGPGTRLTVL.

This clone was detected ten times or more. The DNA ends 3 residues before the CDR3 does, and the rest of the CDR3 is filled in from the germline J gene. This chain connects TRBV20-1 to TRBJ2-4; the D gene is possibly TRBD2 (6 bases). V lost 3 bases, J lost 1 base, and 16 bases lay in between. CDR3 size: 16 residues. Per the germline V gene, CDR1 is DFQATT and CDR2 is SNEGSKA (reference sequence). CDR3 DNA, as far as it was read: TGCAGTGCTAGGGGGTCTTCGGGGGAGGCCAAAAACATT. Its protein product is CSARGSSGEAKNI. The CDR3 in full is CSARGSSGEAKNIQYF.

This clone came up many times. Additional DNA sequences in this sample encode the identical CDR3. The CDR3 spells CASSEARSPSNYGYTF. The CDR3 bases that were read are TGTGCCAGCAGTGAAGCGCGGAGTCCTTCTAACTATGGC. The rearrangement joins TRBV6-1 to TRBJ1-2; the D is unclear. The CDR3 goes on 3 residues after the read ends, and that part is filled in from the germline J gene. CDR3 length: 16 residues. V was clipped by 0 bases and J by 0 bases, with 11 bases between them. Looked up from germline, CDR1 is MNHNS and CDR2 is SASEGT.

In this sample, this clone turned up many times. The read halts 3 residues ahead of the CDR3 end, with the missing end drawn from the germline J gene. The genes are TRBV5-1 and TRBJ2-3; TRBD2 matches at 12 bases. The V gene's germline CDR1 is SGHRS and CDR2 YFSETQ. This CDR3 spans 16 amino acids. The junction had 7 bases not matched to a gene; V was cut back by 5 bases and J by 3 bases. CDR3 sequence: CASRLLAGGGTDTQYF. CDR3 bases read: TGCGCCAGCAGGTTACTAGCGGGAGGAGGAACAGATACG. Variable domain in full (rest from reference TRBV5-1 and TRBJ2-3): KAGVTQTPRYLIKTRGQQVTLSCSPISGHRSVSWYQQTPGQGLQFLFEYFSETQRNKGNFPGRFSGRQFSNSRSEMNVSTLELGDSALYLCASRLLAGGGTDTQYFGPGTRLTVL.

Ten or more counts support this clone. One end of the junction fails to match germline, which may point to a read error. CDR3: CGAPTSGRALETQYF. The sequenced CDR3 bases are TGCGGTGCTCCTACTAGCGGGAGGGCCTTAGAGACC. The chain has TRBV20-1 and TRBJ2-5, with 13 bases aligning to TRBD2. The read finishes 3 residues shy of the CDR3 end, and the germline J gene is used to complete it. The CDR3 has 15 amino acids. Germline CDR1 reads DFQATT; CDR2 reads SNEGSKA (reference sequence).

The sample holds many counts of this clone. The CDR3 end falls 3 residues outside the read, so it is completed with the germline J gene. The genes are TRBV5-1 and TRBJ2-1; 11 bases are shared with TRBD2. CDR3 length equals 14 residues. Germline trimming cut 8 bases from V and 1 base from J; bases unmatched to any gene: 2. Germline CDR1 SGHRS, CDR2 YFSETQ. Partial CDR3 DNA: TGCGCCAGTCGACTAGCGGGGTCCTACAATGAG. Translated, it gives CASRLAGSYNE. The CDR3, in full, reads CASRLAGSYNEQFF.

This clone was counted at least ten times. From the germline J gene comes the end of the CDR3, since the read stops 3 residues before it. This chain uses TRBV2 with TRBJ2-7; 9 bases are shared with TRBD1. Germline assignment: CDR1 SNHLY and CDR2 FYNNEI. Unmatched junction bases numbered 0, after V lost 4 bases and J lost 5 bases. The CDR3 has 12 amino acids. The CDR3 region is CASSGQGDEQYF. The sequenced part of the CDR3 DNA is TGTGCCAGCAGTGGACAGGGGGACGAG.

Details on this clone: One end of the junction does not line up with germline, which may come from a read error. Read sequence stops 3 residues before the CDR3 end, and the germline J gene provides the missing end. The sample holds other DNA sequences that translate to the same CDR3. The chain uses TRBV6-1 and TRBJ1-3; tentative D call: TRBD1 (6 bases). The CDR3 covers 16 residues. Per germline, CDR1 MNHNS and CDR2 SASEGT. The chain's CDR3 is CASREGQYRLQNTIYF. The part of the CDR3 DNA that was read is TGTGCCAGCAGGGAAGGACAGTATCGGCTTCAAAACACC.

The sample holds many counts of this clone. The missing CDR3 end, 3 residues past where the read stops, is filled in from the germline J gene. The chain links TRBV4-1 to TRBJ2-5, with D tentatively TRBD1 (5 bases). Germline V lookup: CDR1 MGHRA, CDR2 YSYEKL. V was trimmed by 1 base and J by 5 bases, leaving 14 bases between them. The CDR3 length is 15 residues. The CDR3: CASSQAEQARETQYF. The DNA read from the CDR3 is TGCGCCAGCAGCCAAGCTGAACAGGCTAGGGAGACC.

In its sample, this clone was seen many times. The read halts 3 residues ahead of the CDR3 end, with the missing end drawn from the germline J gene. The V call is TRBV19, the J call TRBJ1-2, with D maybe TRBD1 (5 bases). This CDR3 has 17 amino acids. CDR1 and CDR2 from the germline V gene are LNHDA and SQIVND (reference sequence). V lost 1 base and J lost 2, with 17 bases in between. The part of the CDR3 DNA that was read is TGTGCCAGTAGTATAGTCGAAGACAGCGTTTTAAACTATGGC. Its protein is CASSIVEDSVLNYG. The complete CDR3 sequence is CASSIVEDSVLNYGYTF. The full variable domain, completed using reference TRBV19 and TRBJ1-2, is DGGITQSPKYLFRKEGQNVTLSCEQNLNHDAMYWYRQDPGQGLRLIYYSQIVNDFQKGDIAEGYSVSREKKESFPLTVTSAQKNPTAFYLCASSIVEDSVLNYGYTFGSGTRLTVV.

This clone was observed many times. The read finishes 3 residues shy of the CDR3 end, and the germline J gene is used to complete it. The rearrangement uses TRBV19 and TRBJ1-2; D unresolved. The CDR3 extends over 14 amino acids. Germline V gene lookup returns CDR1 LNHDA and CDR2 SQIVND (reference sequence). The sequenced CDR3 bases are TGTGCCAGTAGTATAAGAGGACTTCGTGGAGGC. Translating it yields CASSIRGLRGG. The complete CDR3 sequence is CASSIRGLRGGYTF.

This clone was picked up many times. The read is 3 residues too short to cover the CDR3 end, so that end is filled in from the germline J gene. J is TRBJ1-3 and V is TRBV10-3, with a weak D call TRBD1 (5 bases). V was pared by 3 bases and J by 5 bases, with 23 bases between. Germline loops: CDR1 ENHRY, CDR2 SYGVKD. This CDR3 region has 18 residues. The covered CDR3 bases are TGTGCCATCAGTGAAACGGGCGGATGGCAGGGTGGAAGAAACACC. Amino acid sequence: CAISETGGWQGGRNT. The whole CDR3 protein is CAISETGGWQGGRNTIYF.

This clone was seen many times. Coverage ceases 3 residues before the CDR3 finishes, and the germline J gene fills in the end. This rearrangement joins TRBV12-3 or TRBV12-4 to TRBJ2-5; 7 nucleotides match TRBD1. The V gene end was trimmed by 5 bases and the J gene end by 2 bases; junction bases not matched to a gene: 8. This CDR3 is 15 amino acids long. CDR3 in amino acids: CASSRQGWEQETQYF. The sequenced CDR3 bases are TGTGCCAGCAGTAGACAGGGATGGGAGCAAGAGACC.

In its sample, this clone was seen many times. The read terminates 3 residues ahead of where the CDR3 ends, so the germline J gene completes it. This rearrangement joins TRBV5-1 to TRBJ2-5; D may be TRBD1 (6 bases). The CDR3 loop spans 14 amino acids. Looked up from germline, CDR1 is SGHRS and CDR2 is YFSETQ. The ends were cut back, 4 bases at V and 5 bases at J, with 15 bases in the middle. CDR3 amino acids: CASSLGDTRETQYF. The covered CDR3 bases are TGCGCCAGCAGCCTTGGGGACACGAGGGAGACC.

This clone was seen only a few times. The read ends 3 residues early relative to the CDR3; the germline J gene fills the gap. V gene TRBV5-1 combines with J gene TRBJ2-2; perhaps TRBD1 as D (5 bases). The CDR3 has 15 amino acids. Germline CDR1 is SGHRS and CDR2 is YFSETQ. The sequenced CDR3 bases are TGCGCCAGCAGCTCAGGGTCGTCAACTAATGAAAAG. It translates to CASSSGSSTNEK. The entire CDR3 protein reads CASSSGSSTNEKLFF.

This clone appeared many times. With the read ending 3 residues before the CDR3 end, the germline J gene is used to fill in that end. V is TRBV10-3 and J is TRBJ2-7; the D call may be TRBD1 or TRBD2 (5 bases each). With 7 bases removed from V and 1 base from J, the gap between germline ends came to 14 bases. Germline V CDR1 and CDR2: ENHRY, SYGVKD. The CDR3 runs 14 residues. CDR3 in amino acids: CAIKASRGSYEQYF. The CDR3 bases that were read are TGTGCCATCAAGGCATCGAGGGGTTCCTACGAG.

This clone was observed many times. The CDR3 end lies 3 residues beyond the end of the read and is filled in from the germline J gene. The rearrangement links TRBV12-3 or TRBV12-4 to TRBJ2-2; TRBD2 aligns across 9 bases. J gave up 0 bases and V 6 bases, and 5 bases lay outside the gene matches. The length of the CDR3 is 16 residues. CDR3: CASRETSGTNTGELFF. The CDR3 bases that were read are TGTGCCAGCAGGGAGACTAGCGGAACGAACACCGGGGAG.

This clone has at least ten counts. The read terminates 3 residues ahead of where the CDR3 ends, so the germline J gene completes it. V and J are TRBV13 and TRBJ2-5; 10 bases line up with TRBD1. CDR1 and CDR2 (germline): PRHDT, FYEKMQ (reference sequence). The CDR3 runs 16 residues. V was pared by 2 bases and J by 3 bases, with 6 bases of the junction left unmatched. The CDR3 reads CASSLNFGTGEETQYF. CDR3 DNA (partial): TGTGCCAGCAGCTTAAATTTTGGGACAGGGGAAGAGACC.

This clone appeared many times. The DNA ends 3 residues before the CDR3 does, and the rest of the CDR3 is filled in from the germline J gene. J is TRBJ1-2 and V is TRBV7-9, with D possibly TRBD1 on 6 matching bases. This CDR3 contains 14 residues. Trimming left V 5 bases short and J 4 bases short, with 14 bases between. Germline CDR1 and CDR2: SEHNR and FQNEAQ (reference sequence). Here the CDR3 reads CASSPNQGSYGYTF. CDR3 bases read: TGTGCCAGCAGCCCGAACCAGGGGAGCTATGGC.

This clone was detected many times. The read ends 3 residues shy of where the CDR3 ends; the end is completed using the germline J gene. This sequence joins TRBV20-1 and TRBJ2-3; 13 positions agree with TRBD2. CDR1 is DFQATT and CDR2 is SNEGSKA in the germline V gene (reference sequence). The CDR3 runs to 15 residues. V lost 4 bases and J lost 3; bases outside the gene matches: 4. CDR3 DNA, as far as it was read: TGCAGTGCTACGTGGACTAGCGGGAGAACAGATACG. It yields the protein CSATWTSGRTDT. The CDR3 reads in full as CSATWTSGRTDTQYF.

This clone was counted ten times or more. The read halts 3 residues ahead of the CDR3 end, with the missing end drawn from the germline J gene. The chain links TRBV20-1 to TRBJ2-7, with TRBD1 identical over 8 bases. CDR3 length equals 13 residues. Germline V gene data show CDR1 as DFQATT and CDR2 as SNEGSKA (reference sequence). V lost 3 bases, J lost 3 bases, and 4 bases stayed unmatched. CDR3 sequence: CSARGQELYEQYF. The sequenced part of the CDR3 DNA is TGCAGTGCTAGGGGACAGGAGCTCTACGAG.

This clone was detected many times. The read halts 3 residues ahead of the CDR3 end, with the missing end drawn from the germline J gene. This chain links TRBV5-4 with TRBJ1-2; 7 nucleotides match TRBD1. This CDR3 is built from 14 residues. V trimming: 3 bases; J trimming: 7 bases; junction bases outside the gene matches: 9. Per the germline V gene, CDR1 is SGHNT and CDR2 is YYREEE (reference sequence). CDR3 in amino acids: CASSSAGQTAGYTF. The sequenced part of the CDR3 DNA is TGTGCCAGCAGCTCCGCGGGACAGACAGCTGGC. Full variable domain (rest looked up from reference TRBV5-4 and TRBJ1-2): ETGVTQSPTHLIKTRGQQVTLRCSSQSGHNTVSWYQQALGQGPQFIFQYYREEENGRGNFPPRFSGLQFPNYSSELNVNALELDDSALYLCASSSAGQTAGYTFGSGTRLTVV.

This clone came up many times. The DNA ends 3 residues before the CDR3 does, and the rest of the CDR3 is filled in from the germline J gene. This chain links TRBV19 with TRBJ1-5, with 8 bases lining up with TRBD1. V dropped 8 bases and J dropped 3; count of bases not matched to a gene: 6. This CDR3 has 14 amino acids. Germline lookup yields CDR1 LNHDA and CDR2 SQIVND (reference sequence). Partial CDR3 DNA: TGTGCCAGTTCAGACAGGGGATACAATCAGCCC. Its translation is CASSDRGYNQP. The CDR3 as a whole reads CASSDRGYNQPQHF.

At least ten counts were recorded for this clone. The read falls 3 residues short of the CDR3 end, and the missing part is taken from the germline J gene. V and J are TRBV20-1 and TRBJ2-1; 13 bases match TRBD2. Germline V lookup: CDR1 DFQATT, CDR2 SNEGSKA (reference sequence). The CDR3 is 19 residues long. The V segment lost 0 bases and the J segment 0 bases; nucleotides outside the gene matches: 8. The sequenced CDR3 bases are TGCAGTGCTAGAGATCAGGGACTAGCGGGATCGAGCTCCTACAATGAG. Its translation is CSARDQGLAGSSSYNE. The complete CDR3 reads CSARDQGLAGSSSYNEQFF.

This clone showed up many times. The CDR3 end lies 3 residues beyond the end of the read and is filled in from the germline J gene. The chain combines TRBV20-1 with TRBJ1-2, with D tentatively TRBD1 (5 bases). The CDR3 totals 15 residues. Deletions cut 5 bases from V and 1 base from J, with 17 bases between. The germline V gene encodes CDR1 DFQATT and CDR2 SNEGSKA (reference sequence). The covered CDR3 bases are TGCAGTGCTCAAACCGGGACTCTATTTAACTATGGC. Protein sequence: CSAQTGTLFNYG. Given in full, the CDR3 is CSAQTGTLFNYGYTF.

This clone was seen repeatedly, ten times or more. The CDR3 sequence: CSAREGFNSYNEQFF. The CDR3 bases that were read are TGCAGTGCTAGAGAAGGCTTCAACTCCTACAATGAG. This chain uses TRBV20-1 with TRBJ2-1; D uncertain. The sequence runs out 3 residues before the end of the CDR3; the remainder is reconstructed from the germline J gene. The CDR3 loop spans 15 amino acids. V shed 0 bases and J shed 0 bases, with 9 bases lying between them. Germline V gene lookup returns CDR1 DFQATT and CDR2 SNEGSKA (reference sequence).